This T cell receptor (beta chain) was recorded in a study of blood T cells in healthy people across ages. PCR was performed a second time for roughly 7 to 11 cycles using a sample-barcoded 5' primer and a J-beta primer mix. From the 5' RACE reads, TCRdb called clonotypes with MiXCR, one entry per CDR3 protein. This table holds about a million distinct CDR3 sequences, approximately 49% found once. Turning to this clonotype: As yet, its antigen is unknown.

Per the germline V gene, CDR1 is SEHNR and CDR2 is FQNEAQ (reference sequence). The CDR3 sequence is 17 residues long. The J segment lost 11 bases and the V segment lost 5 bases, leaving 23 bases of the junction unmatched. Study-wide findings and caveats: Naive T cell percentage showed a strong correlation with TCR beta diversity.

Russia was home to the donors, healthy Caucasian individuals aged roughly 6 to 100. The TCR comes from a man aged 25-40 years in good health. This chain connects TRBV7-9 to TRBJ2-5, with 7 nucleotides matching TRBD2. The sample was blood. CDR3 in DNA: TGTGCCAGCAGCCATCCTCAAGCGGGGCGAACCTACAATGAGCAGTACTTC. Amino acid sequence: CASSHPQAGRTYNEQYF.